A selection of T cell receptor beta chains follows, all from one sample in a study of T cell responses to AZD1222 COVID-19 vaccine. Only in-frame clones appear in the TCRdb table, and some are missing; sequencing was by immunoSEQ multiplex PCR. The table records 160,000 or so clones, over 80% of them present only once. The sequencing here drew on peripheral blood, taken 28 days after the second dose of the MenACWY control vaccine. The receptors were gathered from an adult who received the MenACWY meningococcal vaccine as a control. Both conserved end residues are part of each CDR3. D genes are given only for firm matches. The size of a clone is reported for some rows only, either as once, few or many, or as a class for expanded clones.

- - TRBJ2-7 TRBV13 CASSLGLAEEQYF TGTGCCAGCAGCTTAGGACTAGCTGAGGAGCAGTACTTC
TRBD2 few TRBJ2-1 TRBV7-3 CASSLGGRVYNEQFF TGTGCCAGCAGCTTGGGCGGGAGGGTTTACAATGAGCAGTTCTTC
TRBD2 - TRBJ2-2 TRBV7-3 CASSLREGSGRTGELFF TGTGCCAGCAGCTTACGGGAGGGAAGCGGGAGGACCGGGGAGCTGTTTTTT
- - TRBJ2-3 TRBV6-4 CASSEGGQYTDTQYF TGTGCCAGCAGTGAGGGGGGACAGTACACAGATACGCAGTATTTT
TRBD2 - TRBJ2-1 TRBV7-2 CASSLGVTGGKEQFF TGTGCCAGCAGCTTAGGGGTTACGGGGGGAAAGGAGCAGTTCTTC
- - TRBJ1-4 TRBV7-2 CASSFSSANEKLFF TGTGCCAGCAGCTTTAGTTCAGCTAATGAAAAACTGTTTTTT
- - TRBJ2-1 TRBV5-1 CASSLPNFGSNEQFF TGCGCCAGCAGCTTGCCCAACTTTGGAAGCAATGAGCAGTTCTTC
- once TRBJ2-7 TRBV7-2 CASSLGALAYEQYF TGTGCCAGCAGCTTAGGAGCACTAGCCTACGAGCAGTACTTC
- - TRBJ1-1 TRBV5-6 CASSLGQQNTEAFF TGTGCCAGCAGCTTGGGACAGCAGAACACTGAAGCTTTCTTT
- - TRBJ2-5 TRBV30 CAWSVQGGAQETQYF TGTGCCTGGAGTGTACAGGGGGGGGCCCAAGAGACCCAGTACTTC
- - TRBJ1-2 TRBV7-2 CASKPGHLYGYTF TGTGCCAGCAAACCGGGACACCTCTATGGCTACACCTTC
TRBD2 - TRBJ2-1 TRBV12-3/TRBV12-4 CASIKGTSSEQFF TGTGCCAGCATTAAGGGGACTAGCAGTGAGCAGTTCTTC
TRBD2 - TRBJ2-7 TRBV5-1 CASSLAPGGPYEQYF TGCGCCAGCAGCTTGGCCCCGGGAGGGCCCTACGAGCAGTACTTC
- - TRBJ2-7 TRBV28 CASTPAQFTYEQYF TGTGCCAGCACGCCGGCTCAGTTCACCTACGAGCAGTACTTC
- - TRBJ2-1 TRBV9 CASSATGTANNEQFF TGTGCCAGCAGCGCAACCGGGACGGCTAACAATGAGCAGTTCTTC
- - TRBJ1-5 TRBV28 CASRGGTYSGGF TGTGCCAGCAGGGGGGGAACCTATTCCGGTGGTTTT
- - TRBJ2-4 TRBV6-5 CASSSGDTKNIQYF TGTGCCAGCAGCTCAGGGGACACGAAAAACATTCAGTACTTC
TRBD1 - TRBJ1-4 TRBV30 CAWSGMGRGHEKLFF TGTGCCTGGAGTGGGATGGGCAGGGGGCATGAAAAACTGTTTTTT
- - TRBJ1-2 TRBV28 CASSLGGVGYGYTF TGTGCCAGCAGTTTGGGGGGGGTTGGCTATGGCTACACCTTC
- - TRBJ2-5 TRBV21-1 CASSKTYRVVEETQYF TGTGCCAGCAGCAAAACGTACAGGGTCGTGGAAGAGACCCAGTACTTC
TRBD1 - TRBJ1-5 TRBV6-6 CASTHEDRGYQPQHF TGTGCCAGCACCCACGAGGACAGGGGATATCAGCCCCAGCATTTT
- - TRBJ2-3 TRBV28 CALPSELGAGTDTQYF TGTGCCTTACCGTCGGAGTTGGGTGCCGGCACAGATACGCAGTATTTT
- once TRBJ1-2 TRBV21-1 CARQGYGYTF TGTGCCAGGCAGGGCTATGGCTACACCTTC
TRBD2 - TRBJ2-7 TRBV27 CASSSPLAGEFEQYF TGTGCCAGCAGCTCCCCCCTAGCGGGAGAATTCGAGCAGTACTTC
- - TRBJ2-7 TRBV29-1 CSVGPGASGEQYF TGCAGCGTTGGACCAGGGGCCTCGGGGGAGCAGTACTTC
TRBD2 - TRBJ2-4 TRBV7-2 CASSPLVSSGGAKNIQYF TGTGCCAGCAGCCCACTGGTTAGTAGCGGGGGAGCCAAAAACATTCAGTACTTC
TRBD1 - TRBJ1-2 TRBV14 CASSPTGSYGYTF TGTGCCAGCAGCCCGACAGGGTCCTATGGCTACACCTTC
- - TRBJ2-7 TRBV27 CASSSIQGSRHEQYF TGTGCCAGCAGTTCCATACAGGGAAGTAGGCACGAGCAGTACTTC
- - TRBJ2-1 TRBV5-1 CASRNSDYLIFHSYNEQFF TGCGCCAGCAGGAACTCGGACTACCTAATCTTTCACTCCTACAATGAGCAGTTCTTC
- - TRBJ1-3 TRBV6-5 CASSYSGGGGNTIYF TGTGCCAGCAGTTACTCGGGGGGTGGTGGAAACACCATATATTTT
- - TRBJ2-7 TRBV6-1 CASSERTPYEQYF TGTGCCAGCAGTGAAAGGACTCCCTACGAGCAGTACTTC
- - TRBJ1-4 TRBV28 CASGRPRAATNEKLFF TGTGCCAGCGGACGCCCGAGGGCTGCAACTAATGAAAAACTGTTTTTT
TRBD2 - TRBJ2-1 TRBV9 CASSPRLAGGAYNEQFF TGTGCCAGCAGCCCCAGACTAGCGGGAGGTGCCTACAATGAGCAGTTCTTC
- - TRBJ2-7 TRBV6-6 CASSGRVIEQYF TGTGCCAGCTCAGGCAGGGTCATCGAGCAGTACTTC
- - TRBJ2-1 TRBV2 CASSEALPAEQFF TGTGCCAGCAGTGAAGCGCTTCCGGCAGAGCAGTTCTTC
- - TRBJ1-4 TRBV29-1 CSVVWAGDKLFF TGCAGCGTTGTGTGGGCAGGGGATAAACTGTTTTTT
- - TRBJ2-1 TRBV6-5 CASSYFRDNEQFF TGTGCCAGCAGTTACTTCAGGGACAATGAGCAGTTCTTC
TRBD2 - TRBJ2-1 TRBV25-1 CASSWEGTHSYNEQFF TGTGCCAGCAGTTGGGAGGGCACCCACTCCTACAATGAGCAGTTCTTC